This is a list of T cell receptor beta chains from one sample in a study of cytomegalovirus exposure and HLA in healthy donors. Clones were read by immunoSEQ multiplex PCR, and TCRdb kept only the in-frame ones, dropping some. The sample lists 95,000 to 110,000 clones; 76% were seen once. Specimen: PBMCs. The receptors come from a woman aged 18-29 years in good health and CMV-seropositive. Each CDR3 is given with its conserved first and last residue. Fields, in order: V gene, CDR3 protein.

V: TRBV5-4
CDR3: CASSFSGGSQGKGEQYF

V: TRBV10-3
CDR3: CATNDMGPYEQYF

V: TRBV6-6
CDR3: CASSYSIWAPYNEQFF

V: TRBV21-1
CDR3: CASSKVDRSSSYNEQFF

V: TRBV9
CDR3: CASSVGQGAFEQYF

V: TRBV5-1
CDR3: CASSSGTSGGYEQYF

V: TRBV7-2
CDR3: CASSRDRVPDYTF

V: TRBV29-1
CDR3: CSGEWTQVPDTQYF

V: TRBV9
CDR3: CASSVAGGRGYEQYF

V: TRBV6-6
CDR3: CASSPRTGQETQYF

V: TRBV11-3
CDR3: CASSLSSVVGDNEQFF

V: TRBV9
CDR3: CASSVFSEQVNTEAFF

V: TRBV18
CDR3: CASSPGQGRGETQYF

V: TRBV29-1
CDR3: CSVDYLAGTTDTQYF

V: TRBV6-5
CDR3: CASSYSDTRTEKLFF

V: TRBV7-9
CDR3: CASSSTFSYNEQFF

V: TRBV5-1
CDR3: CASSAQGASTDTQYF

V: TRBV5-1
CDR3: CASSLRRQGAGTDTQYF

V: TRBV7-9
CDR3: CASSSPSGQIPNYGYTF

V: TRBV6-4
CDR3: CASRSDGDRSYTEAFF

V: TRBV12-5
CDR3: CASGLRSGGTEAFF

V: TRBV5-1
CDR3: CASSLSTGGEKLFF

V: TRBV18
CDR3: CASSPGTSGRFGQFF

V: TRBV18
CDR3: CASSPGTGPQPQHF

V: TRBV6-5
CDR3: CASSYTLTRKETQYF

V: TRBV5-1
CDR3: CASSLGLAGQETQYF

V: TRBV5-1
CDR3: CASSLAGGVPTDTQYF

V: TRBV5-4
CDR3: CASSLTRGYEQYF

V: TRBV28
CDR3: CASSSHGFGQVDSPLHF

V: TRBV18
CDR3: CASSPQGQGTGNTIYF

V: TRBV5-1
CDR3: CASSAGTVGFGYTF

V: TRBV6-5
CDR3: CASNPGDEHNEQFF

V: TRBV7-7
CDR3: CASSSTSSPNNEQFF

V: TRBV10-3
CDR3: CAIRGTGYTEAFF

V: TRBV5-4
CDR3: CASSLAGSSTDTQYF